These 30 T cell receptor beta chains originate from one sample sequenced in a study of tumor-infiltrating lymphocytes in primary liver carcinoma (dated by TCRdb to the late 2010s). The data were produced on an Illumina HiSeq 2500. A constant-region primer and ProtoScript II reverse transcriptase were used to reverse-transcribe TCRbeta-specific cDNA from roughly 500 ng total RNA. The TCRbeta libraries were prepared through three rounds of nested multiplex PCR following a slightly modified ARM-PCR procedure. The first two PCR rounds used multiplex TRBV1-TRBV30 forward primers with a Cbeta reverse primer, each for around 10 cycles. In TCRdb, the public reads were trimmed at Q25 with fastp and aligned with MiXCR, with productive beta chains retained. Identical CDR3 protein sequences are pooled into one entry, listed with their most common genes and DNA. A total of approximately 300,000 distinct CDR3 sequences appear in this sample, over 55% of them only once. The ten largest clones take up 9% to 10% of the sample.

RNA from unsorted whole blood was extracted with TRIzol reagent, and germline DNA was obtained with the DNeasy Blood & Tissue kit. Sequencing input: peripheral blood. The receptors originated from a man aged 35-49 years with primary liver carcinoma and hepatitis B virus infection.

With respect to this clonotype: The germline gene is not matched at one end of the junction; a read error may be the cause. The rearrangement uses TRBV14 and TRBJ2-7, with D perhaps TRBD2 (6 bases). The CDR3 loop spans 16 amino acids. CDR1 SGHDN and CDR2 FVKESK come from the germline V gene. The CDR3 here is CASSQDRSGLTYERYF. The DNA for the CDR3 is TGTGCCAGCAGCCAAGATCGGAGCGGGCTGACCTACGAGCGGTACTTC.

This clonotype was recorded at least ten times. The V call is TRBV29-1, the J call TRBJ2-3; no firm D call. V was clipped by 4 bases and J by 2 bases, with 7 bases between them. Germline lookup yields CDR1 SQVTM and CDR2 ANQGSEA. The CDR3 covers 12 residues. Here the CDR3 reads CSVVGFTDTQYF. CDR3 DNA: TGCAGCGTTGTAGGATTCACAGATACGCAGTATTTT.

A remark on this clonotype: The junction does not match germline at one end; this may be a read error. The gene calls are TRBV5-1 and TRBJ1-2, with D maybe TRBD1 (5 bases). The CDR3 runs 14 residues. Germline V gene data show CDR1 as SGHRS and CDR2 as YFSETQ. CDR3 in DNA: TGCGTCAGCAGCCAGGGACCGAATAACTATGACTACACCTTC. This encodes CVSSQGPNNYDYTF.

As for this clonotype: This may be a read error, as it is one base from a much larger clone. Lacking the conserved final phenylalanine or tryptophan, this CDR3 likely reflects a read error. This chain uses TRBV5-1 with TRBJ2-3; 10 bases align to TRBD1. CDR1 is SGHRS, CDR2 YFSETQ, per germline. The CDR3 extends over 17 amino acids. V gave up 4 bases and J gave up 0 bases; unmatched junction bases: 8. The CDR3 coding sequence is TGCGCCAGCAGCGCGGGACAGGGGAGCTCTAGCACAGATACGCAGTATTTA. This encodes CASSAGQGSSSTDTQYL.

A note on this clonotype: This may be a read error: a much more frequent sequence differs by one nucleotide. The chain couples TRBV4-2 to TRBJ1-5, with D perhaps matching TRBD1 (5 bases). The CDR3 covers 18 residues. The germline V gene encodes CDR1 LGHNA and CDR2 YNFKEQ. CDR3 residues: CANSQDRAGKALSQPQHF. CDR3 bases: TGTGCCAACAGCCAAGATAGGGCAGGGAAGGCGTTGAGTCAGCCCCAGCATTTT.

This clonotype was counted at least ten times. One end of the junction is discordant with germline, which a read error may explain. The chain uses TRBV12-3 or TRBV12-4 and TRBJ2-5, with D possibly being TRBD2 (6 bases). The CDR3 is made up of 13 amino acids. CDR3 amino acids: CASSLATPETQYF. CDR3 DNA: TGTGCCAGCAGTCTAGCGACCCCTGAGACCCAGTACTTC.

This clonotype was found once. Its ends do not fully match the called genes, so a read error is possible. V usage is TRBV11-2 and J usage is TRBJ2-5; a weak D match, TRBD2 (6 bases). The CDR3 length is 16 residues. Germline CDR1 SGHAT, CDR2 FQNNGV. CDR3 sequence: CASSFSSAVLRDTQCF. The CDR3 bases are TGTGCCAGCAGCTTCTCTAGTGCGGTCTTGCGGGATACCCAGTGCTTC. The full variable domain, rest sourced from reference TRBV11-2 and TRBJ2-5, is EAGVAQSPRYKIIEKRQSVAFWCNPISGHATLYWYQQILGQGPKLLIQFQNNGVVDDSQLPKDRFSAERLKGVDSTLKIQPAKLEDSAVYLCASSFSSAVLRDTQCFGPGTRLLVL.

Notes on this clonotype: Since a much larger clone is just one base distant, this may be a read error. J is TRBJ1-5 and V is TRBV6-6, with D perhaps TRBD1 (5 bases). Trimming removed 3 bases from V and 2 bases from J, with 17 bases in between. The CDR3 runs 17 residues. Germline loops: CDR1 MNHNY, CDR2 SVGAGI (reference sequence). The CDR3 coding sequence is TGTGCCAGCAGTTATGGGCATGGGGCTGGGGGCAATCAGCCCCAGCATTTT. This translates into CASSYGHGAGGNQPQHF.

Comment on this clonotype: A junction end diverges from the germline sequence, so it may reflect a read error. The chain carries TRBV28 and TRBJ2-2; tentatively, D is TRBD2 (5 bases). The CDR3 totals 15 residues. CDR1 and CDR2 from the germline V gene are MDHEN and SYDVKM. The CDR3 nucleotides are TGTGCCAGCAGTTTCCAGGTGGGAGCTGTCGGGAAGCTGTTTTTT. Its translation: CASSFQVGAVGKLFF. Variable domain in full (rest from reference TRBV28 and TRBJ2-2): DVKVTQSSRYLVKRTGEKVFLECVQDMDHENMFWYRQDPGLGLRLIYFSYDVKMKEKGDIPEGYSVSREKKERFSLILESASTNQTSMYLCASSFQVGAVGKLFFGEGSRLTVL.

To note about this clonotype: The junction differs from germline at one of its ends, possibly a read error. V is TRBV5-4 and J is TRBJ2-3; 8 nucleotides agree with TRBD1. This CDR3 has 14 residues. Germline values: CDR1 SGHNT, CDR2 YYREEE (reference sequence). CDR3 sequence: CDSSRGQGRDAQYF. The CDR3 bases are TGTGACAGCAGCCGTGGACAGGGAAGAGATGCGCAGTATTTT.

Regarding this clonotype: A much bigger clone sits one base away, suggesting this may be a read error. CDR3 in DNA: TGTGCCAGCAGTTTAACCGCGGAAGCACATACGCAGTATTTT. Translated, it gives CASSLTAEAHTQYF. V usage is TRBV12-3 or TRBV12-4 and J usage is TRBJ2-3; D is unclear. The CDR3 is 14 residues long. V was cut by 2 bases and J by 7 bases, with 13 bases left in between.

The chain uses TRBV10-3 and TRBJ2-3; TRBD2 matches at 8 bases. Germline V CDR1 and CDR2: ENHRY, SYGVKD. The CDR3 length is 15 residues. Germline trimming cut 4 bases from V and 4 bases from J; bases unmatched to any gene: 7. This CDR3 is CAISGSGMRSDTQYF. In DNA form, the CDR3 reads TGTGCCATCAGTGGTAGCGGGATGAGGTCAGATACGCAGTATTTT.

For this clonotype: A junction end diverges from the germline sequence, so it may reflect a read error. This rearrangement joins TRBV11-1 to TRBJ2-1; D gene ambiguous. This CDR3 comprises 14 residues. Germline CDR1 reads SGHAT; CDR2 reads FQDESV (reference sequence). The CDR3 protein is CASSRALGWNEQSF. CDR3 bases: TGTGCCAGCAGTAGGGCACTGGGGTGGAATGAGCAGTCCTTC.

Notes on this clonotype: The missing conserved phenylalanine or tryptophan at the end of this CDR3 makes a read error likely. The CDR3 reads CASSPHQGLGNEQYL. DNA of the CDR3: TGTGCCAGCAGCCCCCACCAGGGATTAGGCAACGAGCAGTACCTC. The chain links TRBV28 to TRBJ2-7; perhaps TRBD1 as D (5 bases). The V and J ends lost 6 bases and 5 bases respectively, with 20 bases between them. CDR1 MDHEN and CDR2 SYDVKM come from the germline V gene. The CDR3 loop spans 15 amino acids.

With regard to this clonotype: This is likely a read error, given that the CDR3 carries no conserved phenylalanine or tryptophan at its end. The J gene is TRBJ2-7, the V gene TRBV5-4; D is tentatively TRBD1 or TRBD2 (6 bases each). The V end was cut by 4 bases, the J end by 3 bases, with 17 bases between. CDR1 and CDR2 from the germline V gene are SGHNT and YYREEE (reference sequence). The CDR3 runs 15 residues. This CDR3 is CASSKTGSGVYEQYS. CDR3 nucleotide sequence: TGTGCCAGCAGCAAGACAGGTTCGGGAGTCTACGAGCAGTACTCC.

A note on this clonotype: This may be a read error, as it is one base from a much larger clone. The chain has TRBV6-2 or TRBV6-3 and TRBJ2-1; 8 positions agree with TRBD2. This CDR3 has 17 residues. CDR1 and CDR2 (germline): MNHEY, SVGEGT. The CDR3 region is CASSSRLAGRSYNGQFF. The CDR3 DNA sequence: TGTGCCAGCAGTTCGCGATTAGCGGGGCGGTCCTACAATGGGCAGTTCTTC.

The chain recombines TRBV11-2 with TRBJ2-3; a weak D match, TRBD2 (6 bases). This CDR3 region has 15 residues. CDR1 is SGHAT and CDR2 is FQNNGV in the germline V gene. V was shortened by 0 bases and J by 12 bases, with 19 bases between the two germline ends. The CDR3 spells CASSLELGGTVTQYF. The CDR3 region has the DNA TGTGCCAGCAGCTTAGAACTGGGAGGCACAGTTACACAGTATTTT.

With respect to this clonotype: A read error may explain this, as a much larger clone is one base away. This sequence joins TRBV4-3 and TRBJ1-5, with D tentatively TRBD1 (5 bases). The germline V gene encodes CDR1 LGHNA and CDR2 YSLEER. V was pared by 0 bases and J by 6 bases, with 15 bases between. The CDR3 extends over 16 amino acids. The CDR3: CASSQEAGQGSQPQHF. The CDR3 nucleotides read TGCGCCAGCAGCCAAGAGGCGGGGCAGGGCAGTCAGCCCCAGCATTTT.

The chain couples TRBV12-5 to TRBJ2-1, with 11 bases matching TRBD2. This CDR3 is 14 amino acids long. V lost 7 bases, J lost 8 bases, and 7 bases stayed unmatched. The germline CDR1 and CDR2 sequences are LGHNT and FRNRAP. The CDR3 loop is CASAFSGRADEQFF. CDR3 nucleotides: TGTGCTAGTGCTTTTAGCGGGAGGGCCGATGAGCAGTTCTTC.

This clonotype was counted once. This likely comes from a read error, as the CDR3 has no conserved phenylalanine or tryptophan at its end. It is unclear where the CDR3 begins or ends on the DNA, so no DNA is shown, and the CDR3 is as TCRdb lists it. CDR3 sequence reads: CASRAAGGNQPKHS. V usage is TRBV6-5 and J usage is TRBJ1-5; the table names TRBD1, a call not compared with the DNA. Germline-derived CDR1 and CDR2 are MNHEY and SVGAGI. The CDR3 adds up to 14 amino acids, both ends counted.

Worth noting for this clonotype: An end of the junction differs from the germline gene, which may be a read error. The chain couples TRBV5-4 to TRBJ1-1; maybe TRBD1 (5 bases). Germline CDR1 and CDR2: SGHNT and YYREEE (reference sequence). The CDR3 is made up of 15 amino acids. CDR3 nucleotide sequence: TGTGCCAGCAGCTTGGCGGAAGGGGCCCAAGGAGCAGCTCTCTTT. It specifies CASSLAEGAQGAALF.

To note about this clonotype: A much larger clone sits a single nucleotide away, making a read error possible. The V gene is TRBV6-5, the J gene TRBJ2-6, with a weak D call TRBD1 (6 bases). The CDR3 loop spans 15 amino acids. The germline V gene encodes CDR1 MNHEY and CDR2 SVGAGI. CDR3 sequence reads: CASRPQGPGGNVLTF. CDR3 DNA: TGTGCCAGCAGGCCCCAGGGGCCTGGGGGCAACGTCCTGACTTTC.

On this clonotype itself: This could be a read error, since a much larger clone is one nucleotide away. V usage is TRBV4-1 and J usage is TRBJ2-7; 7 bases are a match to TRBD2. This CDR3 has 14 amino acids. The J segment lost 2 bases and the V segment lost 3 bases, leaving 4 bases of the junction unmatched. Germline assignment: CDR1 MGHRA and CDR2 YSYEKL. CDR3 sequence reads: CASSQWEGTYEQYF. DNA for the CDR3: TGCGCCAGCAGCCAGTGGGAGGGAACCTACGAGCAGTACTTC.

The chain recombines TRBV12-3 or TRBV12-4 with TRBJ2-7, with 8 bases identical to TRBD2. The V segment lost 6 bases and the J segment 3 bases; nucleotides outside the gene matches: 10. There are 15 residues in the CDR3. The CDR3 bases are TGTGCCAGCAGCATCGGGGCTAGCGGGTACTACGAGCAGTACTTC. This encodes CASSIGASGYYEQYF.

This clonotype came up many times. V usage is TRBV29-1 and J usage is TRBJ2-5, with unresolved D. Trimming shortened V by 7 bases and J by 5 bases, and 17 bases separated the two germline ends. The CDR3 is made up of 13 amino acids. CDR1 SQVTM and CDR2 ANQGSEA come from the germline V gene. The CDR3 sequence: CSGSVRAGETQYF. The CDR3 bases are TGCAGCGGTTCAGTTCGGGCTGGGGAGACCCAGTACTTC.

This chain uses TRBV11-3 with TRBJ2-2; D not resolved. Per germline, CDR1 SGHNT and CDR2 YENEEA. V lost 10 bases and J 6 bases, leaving 15 bases between the germline ends. The CDR3 covers 13 residues. In DNA, the CDR3 is TGTGCCAACACCTCTAGTAACGCCGGGGAGCTGTTTTTT. Translated: CANTSSNAGELFF. Together with reference TRBV11-3 and TRBJ2-2, the CDR3 gives the full variable domain: EAGVVQSPRYKIIEKKQPVAFWCNPISGHNTLYWYLQNLGQGPELLIRYENEEAVDDSQLPKDRFSAERLKGVDSTLKIQPAELGDSAVYLCANTSSNAGELFFGEGSRLTVL.

This clonotype was picked up a small number of times. The CDR3 DNA follows: TGTGCCAGCAGCCACGGAGAGAATGAGCAGTTCTTC. It yields the protein CASSHGENEQFF. The V call is TRBV6-5, the J call TRBJ2-1; D is unclear. Trimming took off 6 bases at V and 7 bases at J, with 10 bases between the two ends. CDR3 size: 12 residues. The germline V gene has CDR1 MNHEY and CDR2 SVGAGI.

This clonotype has more than one count but fewer than ten. The V gene is TRBV7-8, the J gene TRBJ2-3; either TRBD1 or TRBD2 may fit D (5 bases each). Between the trimmed V and J ends, which lost 1 base and 1 base, there was a span of 15 bases. Germline CDR1 SGHVS, CDR2 FQNEAQ. The CDR3 length is 17 residues. For the CDR3, the DNA is TGTGCCAGCAGCTTAGAGGGGAGCTTCGGGGGCACAGATACGCAGTATTTT. Amino acid sequence: CASSLEGSFGGTDTQYF.

In regard to this clonotype: The junction and the germline gene differ at one end; a read error may be behind it. The chain employs TRBV11-1 and TRBJ2-3; D ambiguous. Germline CDR1 SGHAT, CDR2 FQDESV (reference sequence). The CDR3 sequence is 16 residues long. CDR3 nucleotide sequence: TGTGCTAGCAGTCACTCGCGGAATCCCCCCACAGATACGCAGTATTTT. Its protein is CASSHSRNPPTDTQYF. Drawing the rest from reference TRBV11-1 and TRBJ2-3, the complete variable domain is EAEVAQSPRYKITEKSQAVAFWCDPISGHATLYWYRQILGQGPELLVQFQDESVVDDSQLPKDRFSAERLKGVDSTLKIQPAELGDSAMYLCASSHSRNPPTDTQYFGPGTRLTVL.

On this clonotype: A read error is possible here, since a much larger clone lies one base away. The chain links TRBV6-6 to TRBJ2-1, with D unclear. Germline lookup yields CDR1 MNHNY and CDR2 SVGAGI (reference sequence). The CDR3 loop spans 13 amino acids. The CDR3 loop is CVSSLGPRLEQFF. For the CDR3, the DNA is TGTGTCAGCAGTTTAGGGCCGAGGCTTGAGCAGTTCTTC.